These T cell receptor beta chains were read from a single sample in a study of blood T cell repertoires in COVID-19. Profiling relied on immunoSEQ multiplex PCR, and the TCRdb table lists in-frame clones only, not all of them. The sample comprises 200,000 to 250,000 clones, roughly 84% of which are singletons, and less than 2.5% rests with the top ten. Sequences were obtained from peripheral blood. All receptors come from a woman aged 60-75 years with acute or convalescent COVID-19. Each CDR3 is given with its conserved first and last residue. The D gene is left open where the match is weak. The size entry is marked missing in some rows and otherwise reads once, few, many or a size class.

CDR3nt,CDR3aa,j_gene,d_gene,v_gene,len,abundance
TGTGCCAGCTCTCGACAGGTGGACACCGGGGAGCTGTTTTTT,CASSRQVDTGELFF,TRBJ2-2,-,TRBV6-5,14,-
TGTGCCAGCAGAGAGGTTGCATCTCTCTATGGCTACACCTTC,CASREVASLYGYTF,TRBJ1-2,-,TRBV13,14,-
TGTGCCAGCAGCAACAGGGACAGTCAGCCCCAGCATTTT,CASSNRDSQPQHF,TRBJ1-5,TRBD1,TRBV6-6,13,-
TGTGCCAGCAGCCAAGTCGCAGGGGGCACTGAAGCTTTCTTT,CASSQVAGGTEAFF,TRBJ1-1,TRBD1,TRBV4-2,14,-
TGTGCCAGCACAGGGGACTATGGCTACACCTTC,CASTGDYGYTF,TRBJ1-2,-,TRBV2,11,-
TGTGCCAGCAGCTTTAGCAGATTAGTCAATGAGCAGTTCTTC,CASSFSRLVNEQFF,TRBJ2-1,-,TRBV7-8,14,-
TGTGCCAGCAGTTCAACAGGGTCTTACGGAAACACCATATATTTT,CASSSTGSYGNTIYF,TRBJ1-3,-,TRBV27,15,-
TGTGCCAGCAGCCCCTTTCAGCGGCTTTCCGCTTCAAACATTCAGTACTTC,CASSPFQRLSASNIQYF,TRBJ2-4,-,TRBV7-2,17,-
TGTGCCAGCAGCGTAGTGGTGGGGCCCAGCTCCTACGAGCAGTACTTC,CASSVVVGPSSYEQYF,TRBJ2-7,-,TRBV9,16,-
TGTGCCAGCAGCCAATTAGGGGCGGGGCTCGACAATGAGCAGTTCTTC,CASSQLGAGLDNEQFF,TRBJ2-1,-,TRBV3-1/TRBV3-2,16,-
TGTGCCAGCAGTGCTGAACAGGCGATTTATAATTCACCCCTCCACTTT,CASSAEQAIYNSPLHF,TRBJ1-6,-,TRBV6-1,16,-
TGTGCCAGCAGTTTAGACAGGGGGCATGGCTACACCTTC,CASSLDRGHGYTF,TRBJ1-2,TRBD1,TRBV28,13,-
TGTGCCAGCTCACCTCCCGGGACTAGCGGGGGAAATACGCAGTATTTT,CASSPPGTSGGNTQYF,TRBJ2-3,TRBD2,TRBV18,16,-
TGTGCCAGCAGCGTTGGAGGGATGGATTCACCCCTCCACTTT,CASSVGGMDSPLHF,TRBJ1-6,-,TRBV9,14,-
TGTGCCAGCAGTCAAAACCGGGACAGGCAGAGCTATGGCTACACCTTC,CASSQNRDRQSYGYTF,TRBJ1-2,TRBD1,TRBV9,16,-
TGCGCCAGCAGCCAATTTACAGGGGGAGAAGGCTACACCTTC,CASSQFTGGEGYTF,TRBJ1-2,TRBD1,TRBV4-1,14,-
TGCAGTGCTAGTAGGTTAGCGGGGGGCTACGAGCAGTACTTC,CSASRLAGGYEQYF,TRBJ2-7,TRBD2,TRBV20-1,14,-
TGTGCCAGTAGTCGCCCTGAGGGTAGCGGGGGGGTTAGGAGAGATACGCAGTATTTT,CASSRPEGSGGVRRDTQYF,TRBJ2-3,TRBD2,TRBV19,19,few
TGTGCCAGCAGCGCCGGGACTAAAGTCCCAGATACGCAGTATTTT,CASSAGTKVPDTQYF,TRBJ2-3,TRBD2,TRBV5-6,15,-
TGTGCCAGCAGTTACCGCGGGTATGGCTACACCTTC,CASSYRGYGYTF,TRBJ1-2,-,TRBV6-2/TRBV6-3,12,few
TGTGCCAGCAGGAAGGGGGCGACGGGGCACACCATATATTTT,CASRKGATGHTIYF,TRBJ1-3,TRBD1,TRBV6-5,14,-
TGTGCCAGCAGGTTACAGGGAACGAGCTATGGCTACACCTTC,CASRLQGTSYGYTF,TRBJ1-2,-,TRBV6-5,14,once